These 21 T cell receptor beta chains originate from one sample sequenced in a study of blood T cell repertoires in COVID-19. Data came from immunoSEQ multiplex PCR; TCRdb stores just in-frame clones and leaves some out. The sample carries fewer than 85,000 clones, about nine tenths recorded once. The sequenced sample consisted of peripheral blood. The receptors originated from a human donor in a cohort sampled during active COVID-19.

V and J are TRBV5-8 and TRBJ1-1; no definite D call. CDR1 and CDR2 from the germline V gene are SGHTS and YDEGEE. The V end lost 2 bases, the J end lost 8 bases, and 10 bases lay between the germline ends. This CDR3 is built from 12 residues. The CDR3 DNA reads TGTGCCAGCAGCTTCCGGGGTTCAGAAGCTTTCTTT. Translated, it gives CASSFRGSEAFF.

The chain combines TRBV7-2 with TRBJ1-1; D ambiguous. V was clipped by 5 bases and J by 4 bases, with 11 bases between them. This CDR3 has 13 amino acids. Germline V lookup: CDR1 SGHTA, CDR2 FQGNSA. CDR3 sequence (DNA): TGTGCCAGCAGCCCCTTTAGGAGCACTGAAGCTTTCTTT. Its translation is CASSPFRSTEAFF.

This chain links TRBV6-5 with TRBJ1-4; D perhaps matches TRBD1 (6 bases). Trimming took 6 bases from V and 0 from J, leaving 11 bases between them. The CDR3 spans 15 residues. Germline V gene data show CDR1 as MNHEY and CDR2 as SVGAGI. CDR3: CASSTQGTTNEKLFF. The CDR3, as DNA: TGTGCCAGCAGCACACAGGGAACAACTAATGAAAAACTGTTTTTT.

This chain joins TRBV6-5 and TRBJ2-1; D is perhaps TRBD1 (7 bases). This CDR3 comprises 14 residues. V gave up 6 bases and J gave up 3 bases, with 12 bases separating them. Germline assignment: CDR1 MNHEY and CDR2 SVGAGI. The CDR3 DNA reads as TGTGCCAGCAGGGCGGGACAGAACTACAATGAGCAGTTCTTC. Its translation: CASRAGQNYNEQFF.

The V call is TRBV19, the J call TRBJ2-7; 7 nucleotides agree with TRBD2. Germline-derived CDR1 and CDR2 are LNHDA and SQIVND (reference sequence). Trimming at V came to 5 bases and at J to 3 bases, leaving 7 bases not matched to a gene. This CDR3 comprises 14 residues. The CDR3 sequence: CASSPGGSRYEQYF. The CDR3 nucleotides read TGTGCCAGTAGTCCCGGGGGGAGCCGCTACGAGCAGTACTTC.

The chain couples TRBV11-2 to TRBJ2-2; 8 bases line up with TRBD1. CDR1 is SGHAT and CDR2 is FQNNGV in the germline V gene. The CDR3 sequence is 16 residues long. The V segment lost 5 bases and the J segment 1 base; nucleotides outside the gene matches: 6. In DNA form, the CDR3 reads TGTGCCAGCAGCCCAACCGGGACAGGGAACACCGGGGAGCTGTTTTTT. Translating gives CASSPTGTGNTGELFF.

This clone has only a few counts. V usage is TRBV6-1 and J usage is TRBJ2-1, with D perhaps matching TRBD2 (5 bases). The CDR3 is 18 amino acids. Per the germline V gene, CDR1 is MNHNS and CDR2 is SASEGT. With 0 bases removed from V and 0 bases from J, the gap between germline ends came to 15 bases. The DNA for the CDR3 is TGTGCCAGCAGTGAAGCGCTGGAGGTCAGGAGCTCCTACAATGAGCAGTTCTTC. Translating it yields CASSEALEVRSSYNEQFF.

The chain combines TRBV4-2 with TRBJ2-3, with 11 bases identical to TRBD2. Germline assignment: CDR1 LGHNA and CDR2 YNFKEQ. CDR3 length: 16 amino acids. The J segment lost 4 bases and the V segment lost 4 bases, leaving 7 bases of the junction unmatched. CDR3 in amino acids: CASSRTLAGAADTQYF. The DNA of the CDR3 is TGTGCCAGCAGCCGCACACTAGCGGGAGCTGCAGATACGCAGTATTTT.

CDR3 nucleotides: TGTGCCAGCAGTTTATCCCCTAGCGGGAGGCTTAATGAGCAGTTCTTC. Its translation: CASSLSPSGRLNEQFF. The chain has TRBV27 and TRBJ2-1, with TRBD2 identical over 11 bases. CDR3 length: 16 amino acids. The trim removed 0 bases at V and 7 bases at J, leaving 5 bases unmatched. CDR1 is MNHEY, CDR2 SMNVEV, per germline (reference sequence).

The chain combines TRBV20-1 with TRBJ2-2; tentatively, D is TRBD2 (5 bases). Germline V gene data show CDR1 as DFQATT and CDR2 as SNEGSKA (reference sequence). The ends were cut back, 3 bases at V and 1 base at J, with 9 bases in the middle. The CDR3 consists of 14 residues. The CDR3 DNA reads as TGCAGTGCTAGTTACAGCGGGAACACCGGGGAGCTGTTTTTT. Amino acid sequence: CSASYSGNTGELFF.

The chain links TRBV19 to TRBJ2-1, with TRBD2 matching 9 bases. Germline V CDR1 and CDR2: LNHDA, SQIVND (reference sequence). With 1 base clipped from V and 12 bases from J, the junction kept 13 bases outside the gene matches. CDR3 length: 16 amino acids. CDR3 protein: CASSIVFSGGRIGQFF. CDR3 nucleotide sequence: TGTGCCAGTAGTATAGTCTTTAGCGGGGGACGCATCGGGCAGTTCTTC.

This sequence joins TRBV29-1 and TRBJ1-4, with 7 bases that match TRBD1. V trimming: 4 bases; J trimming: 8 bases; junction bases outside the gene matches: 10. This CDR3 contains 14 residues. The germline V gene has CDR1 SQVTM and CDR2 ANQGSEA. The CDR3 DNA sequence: TGCAGCGTTGTGAGTAGGGGGCGTGGAGAAAAACTGTTTTTT. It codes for CSVVSRGRGEKLFF.

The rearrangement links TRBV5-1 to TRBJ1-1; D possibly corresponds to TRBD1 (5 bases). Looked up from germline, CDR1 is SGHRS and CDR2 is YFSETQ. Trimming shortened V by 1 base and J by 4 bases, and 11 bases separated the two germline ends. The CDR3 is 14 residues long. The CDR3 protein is CASSLNRGLTEAFF. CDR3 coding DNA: TGCGCCAGCAGCTTGAACCGGGGACTCACTGAAGCTTTCTTT.

The CDR3 region has the DNA TGCAGTGAGGCGCGGGAGACGTCCCAGTACTTC. This gives the protein CSEARETSQYF. The chain carries TRBV20-1 and TRBJ2-5, with TRBD2 identical over 7 bases. From germline, CDR1 is DFQATT and CDR2 SNEGSKA (reference sequence). The CDR3 is made up of 11 amino acids. Trimming took 7 bases from V and 9 from J; bases not matched to a gene: 8.

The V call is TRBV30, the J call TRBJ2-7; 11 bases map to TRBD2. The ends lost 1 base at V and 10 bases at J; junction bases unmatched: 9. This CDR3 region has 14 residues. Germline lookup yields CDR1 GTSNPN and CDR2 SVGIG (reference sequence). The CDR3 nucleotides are TGTGCCTGGAGTGATGAAATAGCGGGAGGGCCCCAGTACTTC. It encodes CAWSDEIAGGPQYF.

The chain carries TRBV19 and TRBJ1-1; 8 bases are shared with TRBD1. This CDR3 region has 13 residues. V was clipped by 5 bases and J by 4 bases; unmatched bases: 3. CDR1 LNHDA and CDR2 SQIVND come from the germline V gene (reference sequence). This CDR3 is CASSSTGVTEAFF. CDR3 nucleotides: TGTGCCAGTAGTTCGACAGGGGTCACTGAAGCTTTCTTT.

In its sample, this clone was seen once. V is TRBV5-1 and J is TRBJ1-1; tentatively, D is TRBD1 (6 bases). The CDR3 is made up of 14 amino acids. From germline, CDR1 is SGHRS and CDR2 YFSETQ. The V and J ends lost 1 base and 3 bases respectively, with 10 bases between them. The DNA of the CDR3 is TGCGCCAGCAGCTTGACAGGGACGGACACTGAAGCTTTCTTT. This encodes CASSLTGTDTEAFF.

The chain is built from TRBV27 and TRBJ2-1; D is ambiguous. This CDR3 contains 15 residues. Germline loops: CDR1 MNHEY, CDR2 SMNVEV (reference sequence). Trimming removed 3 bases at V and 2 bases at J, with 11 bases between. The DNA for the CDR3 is TGTGCCAGCAGTTTCCTCCCAGTTCCCTACAATGAGCAGTTCTTC. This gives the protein CASSFLPVPYNEQFF.

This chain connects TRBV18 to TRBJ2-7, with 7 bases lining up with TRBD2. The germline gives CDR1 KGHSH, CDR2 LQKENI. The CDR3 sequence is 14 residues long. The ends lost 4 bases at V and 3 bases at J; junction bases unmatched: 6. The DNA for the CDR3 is TGTGCCAGCTCACAGCGAGCGGGGTTCTACGAGCAGTACTTC. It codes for CASSQRAGFYEQYF.

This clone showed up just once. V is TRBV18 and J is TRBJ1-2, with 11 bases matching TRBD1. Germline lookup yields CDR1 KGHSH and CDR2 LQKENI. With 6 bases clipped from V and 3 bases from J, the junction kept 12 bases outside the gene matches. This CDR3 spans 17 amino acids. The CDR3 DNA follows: TGTGCCAGCTCGTCAAGGGACAGGGGGTCCTCCTACTATGGCTACACCTTC. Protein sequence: CASSSRDRGSSYYGYTF.

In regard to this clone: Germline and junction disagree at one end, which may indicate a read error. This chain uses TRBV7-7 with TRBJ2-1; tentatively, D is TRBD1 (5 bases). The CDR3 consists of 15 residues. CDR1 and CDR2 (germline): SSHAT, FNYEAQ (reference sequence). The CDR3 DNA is TGTGCTAGCAGTAAACAGGCCTTGGGGTACAATGAGCAGTTCTTC. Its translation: CASSKQALGYNEQFF.